What follows describes a single T cell receptor beta chain. Its antigen is as yet unknown. Preparing the TCRbeta library involved the use of unique molecular identifiers. Each CDR3 protein gets one entry after TCRdb re-called the PCR reads with MiXCR. The sample records hundreds of thousands of distinct CDR3 sequences, roughly 25% being singletons. This specimen belongs to a study of T-cell reconstitution after alpha-beta-depleted transplantation in children. Findings and caveats of the study: For some patients, TCRbeta diversity was high at day 60 because of recipient T cells and thymic progenitors that survived. T-cell numbers and diversity, one year after transplant, stemmed largely from T cells that were newly produced. Reports say that about two months after transplant, the alpha-beta T cells came out of several hundred graft clones that had expanded.

In germline, CDR1 is SGDLS, CDR2 YYNGEE. J was trimmed by 4 bases and V by 0 bases; bases with no gene match: 6. CDR3 length: 15 residues. The V and J genes are TRBV9 and TRBJ2-5; 7 nucleotides agree with TRBD2. This material consisted of PBMCs, taken before TCRalphabeta/CD19-depleted stem cell transplant. The TCR originated in a girl aged 2 to 9 with Fanconi anemia, due to receive a stem cell transplant. The CDR3 reads CASSVVPIAGETQYF. The CDR3 bases are TGTGCCAGCAGCGTAGTTCCCATAGCGGGAGAGACCCAGTACTTC.